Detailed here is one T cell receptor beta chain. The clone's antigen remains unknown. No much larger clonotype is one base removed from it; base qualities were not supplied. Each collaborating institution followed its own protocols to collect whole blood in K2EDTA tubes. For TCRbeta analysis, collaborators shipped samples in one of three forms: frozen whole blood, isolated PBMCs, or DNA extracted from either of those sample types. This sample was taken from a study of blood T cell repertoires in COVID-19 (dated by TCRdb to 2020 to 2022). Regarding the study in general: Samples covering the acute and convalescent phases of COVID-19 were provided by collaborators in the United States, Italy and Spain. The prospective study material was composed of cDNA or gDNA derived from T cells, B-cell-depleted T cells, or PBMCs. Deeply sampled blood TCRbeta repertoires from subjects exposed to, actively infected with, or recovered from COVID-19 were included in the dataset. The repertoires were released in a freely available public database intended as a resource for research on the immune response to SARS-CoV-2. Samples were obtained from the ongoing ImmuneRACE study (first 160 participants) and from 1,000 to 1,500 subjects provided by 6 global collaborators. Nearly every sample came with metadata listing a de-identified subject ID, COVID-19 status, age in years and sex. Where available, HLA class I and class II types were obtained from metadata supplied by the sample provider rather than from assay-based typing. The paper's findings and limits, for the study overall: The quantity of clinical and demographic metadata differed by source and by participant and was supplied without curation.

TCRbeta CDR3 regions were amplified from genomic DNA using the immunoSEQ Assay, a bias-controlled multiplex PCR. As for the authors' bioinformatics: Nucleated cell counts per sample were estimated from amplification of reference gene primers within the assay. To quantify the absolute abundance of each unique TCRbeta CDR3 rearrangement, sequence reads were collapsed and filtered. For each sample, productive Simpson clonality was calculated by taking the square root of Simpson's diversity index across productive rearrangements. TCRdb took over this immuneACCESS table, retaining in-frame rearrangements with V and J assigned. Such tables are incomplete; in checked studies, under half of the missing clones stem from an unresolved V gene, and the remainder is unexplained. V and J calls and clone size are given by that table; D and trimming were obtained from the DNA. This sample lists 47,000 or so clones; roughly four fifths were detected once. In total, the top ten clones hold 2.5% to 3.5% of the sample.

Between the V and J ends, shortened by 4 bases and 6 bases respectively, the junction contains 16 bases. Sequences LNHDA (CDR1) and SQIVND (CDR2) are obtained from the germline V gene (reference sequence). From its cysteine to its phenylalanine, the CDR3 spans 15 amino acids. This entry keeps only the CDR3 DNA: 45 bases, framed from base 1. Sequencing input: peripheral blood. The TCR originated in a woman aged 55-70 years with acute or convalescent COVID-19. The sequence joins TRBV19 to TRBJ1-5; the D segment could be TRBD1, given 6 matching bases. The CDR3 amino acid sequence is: CASSTRTGNFQPQHF. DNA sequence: TGTGCCAGTAGTACCAGAACAGGGAATTTTCAGCCCCAGCATTTT.